This TCR beta chain was sequenced during a study of T cells in tumors and immune-related adverse events (dated by TCRdb to the early 2020s). V and J lose 6 bases and 4 bases, and a span of 14 bases separates them. Looking up the germline V gene yields CDR1 SNHLY and CDR2 FYNNEI. The CDR3 spans 14 residues, from the cysteine through the phenylalanine. CDR3 DNA is the only sequence kept; it has 42 bases, read in frame from the first base. Concerning this clone itself: The target of this receptor is not known. No much larger clonotype is one base removed from it; base qualities were not supplied.

The immunoSEQ assay was used to amplify and sequence the TCR beta locus, producing bulk TCR Vbeta CDR3 data. In the original analysis: CDR3s were excluded if they were non-productive, were shorter than 7 amino acids, or did not start with C or end with F/W. Analysis was limited to specimens with at least 1000 reads, and clonotypes were defined at the amino acid level. Clonality was calculated as 1 minus Pielou's evenness. Library sizes were equalized by abundance-weighted random subsampling with replacement, repeated 100 times to report 95% confidence intervals. The Morisita overlap index was used to quantify repertoire overlap, and the top 40 clones in each specimen were examined for overlap with the irAE. TCRdb's version of the immuneACCESS table is confined to in-frame rearrangements and falls short of the full clone set. An unresolved V gene accounts for under half of the shortfall where checked; the remainder is of unknown origin. V and J calls and clone size are as listed in that table; D and trimming were resolved from the DNA. This sample comprises about 24,000 clones, about 93% of them detected only once. Around 1.5% of the sample goes to the ten largest clones.

This specimen's treatment or condition label, interpreted: nivolumab (PD-1 blockade) given before sampling. The DNeasy Blood and Tissue Kit was used to extract DNA from formalin-fixed paraffin-embedded specimens. The sequences come from lymph node tissue, collected from a patient treated with anti-PD-1 therapy. The source of this sequence is a female donor with metastatic renal cell carcinoma. The chain links TRBV2 with TRBJ2-3; matching of 5 bases hints at TRBD1 as the D gene. The DNA reads as follows: TGTGCCAGCAGGCAGGGTACCCCCCCAGATACGCAGTATTTT. The translation is CASRQGTPPDTQYF. Reference TRBV2 and TRBJ2-3 genes cover what lies past the CDR3, so the full variable domain is EPEVTQTPSHQVTQMGQEVILRCVPISNHLYFYWYRQILGQKVEFLVSFYNNEISEKSEIFDDQFSVERPDGSNFTLKIRSTKLEDSAMYFCASRQGTPPDTQYFGPGTRLTVL.